This paragraph covers one T cell receptor (beta chain) sequence. The sample is drawn from a study of response to subunit inactivated influenza vaccine. MiXCR, applied by TCRdb to the RT-PCR reads, yields one record per CDR3 protein. This table has under 800,000 distinct CDR3 sequences, more than 11% appearing once. The V end lost 6 bases, the J end lost 2 bases, and 14 bases lay between the germline ends. Per germline, CDR1 MNHEY and CDR2 SVGEGT. There are 14 residues in the CDR3. The clonotype originates from a man between 45 and 60 years old who received an inactivated influenza vaccine. This chain connects TRBV6-2 or TRBV6-3 to TRBJ2-7; D not certain. Sequenced here: PBMCs from blood, sampled approximately 15 days before vaccination. Written as DNA, the CDR3 is TGTGCCAGCAGGGCCTTCCGCGTAGCCTACGAGCAGTACTTC. Residues: CASRAFRVAYEQYF.